This TCR beta chain came from a study of T-cell memory formation after mild COVID-19. Study observations and caveats: Specificity for SARS-CoV-2 was not confirmed among the second-wave clones peaking on day 37. Memory cells collected pre-infection included some clones that later responded, suggesting cross-reactive memory joined. Of the contracting clones, CD4+ ones lay mainly in CM and EM, and CD8+ ones in EMRA. Clones contracting over day 15 to 85 were CD4/CD8 balanced, with later expanders leaning CD4+.

The CDR3 runs 18 residues. CDR1 is MGHRA, CDR2 YSYEKL, per germline. The ends were cut back, 4 bases at V and 9 bases at J, with 28 bases in the middle. TCRdb called the 5' RACE reads again in MiXCR, with one record for every CDR3 protein. This table holds roughly 250,000 distinct CDR3 sequences, over 15% found once. As concerns this clonotype: Antigen: not known.

Sequencing was performed on PBMCs or a T cell subset sorted from them (not recorded which). The origin of this receptor is a man aged 18 to 29 who had mild COVID-19 (a few samples of this study predate the infection). Cell type and time point are not known. The chain is built from TRBV4-1 and TRBJ2-4; TRBD2 is a possible D gene (6 bases). This CDR3 is CASSPGSPHGRIGSIQYF. The DNA for the CDR3 is TGCGCCAGCAGCCCCGGGAGCCCCCACGGGCGGATTGGGAGCATTCAGTACTTC.